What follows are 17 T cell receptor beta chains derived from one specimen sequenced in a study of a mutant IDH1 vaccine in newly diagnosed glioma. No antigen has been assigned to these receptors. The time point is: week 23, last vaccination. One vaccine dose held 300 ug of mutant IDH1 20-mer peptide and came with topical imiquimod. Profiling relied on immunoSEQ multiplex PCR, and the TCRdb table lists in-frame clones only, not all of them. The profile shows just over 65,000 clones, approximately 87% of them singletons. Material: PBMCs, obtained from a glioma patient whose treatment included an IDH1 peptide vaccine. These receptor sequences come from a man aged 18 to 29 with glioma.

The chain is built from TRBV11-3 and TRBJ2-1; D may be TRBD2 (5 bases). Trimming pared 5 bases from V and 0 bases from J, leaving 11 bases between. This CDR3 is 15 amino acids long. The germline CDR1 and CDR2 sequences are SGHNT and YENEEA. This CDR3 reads CASSQLSGSYNEQFF. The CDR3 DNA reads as TGTGCCAGCAGCCAACTAAGCGGCTCCTACAATGAGCAGTTCTTC.

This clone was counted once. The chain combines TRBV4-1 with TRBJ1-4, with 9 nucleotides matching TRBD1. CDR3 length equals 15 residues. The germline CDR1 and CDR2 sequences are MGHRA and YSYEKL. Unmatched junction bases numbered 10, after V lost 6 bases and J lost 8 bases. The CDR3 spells CASSQLQGAREKLFF. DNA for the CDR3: TGCGCCAGCAGTCAATTACAGGGGGCGCGGGAAAAACTGTTTTTT.

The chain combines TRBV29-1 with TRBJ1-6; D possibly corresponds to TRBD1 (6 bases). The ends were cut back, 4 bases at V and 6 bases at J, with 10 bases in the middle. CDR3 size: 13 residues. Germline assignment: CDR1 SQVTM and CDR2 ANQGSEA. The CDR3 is CSVAGDFNSPLHF. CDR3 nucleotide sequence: TGCAGCGTTGCAGGGGACTTTAATTCACCCCTCCACTTT.

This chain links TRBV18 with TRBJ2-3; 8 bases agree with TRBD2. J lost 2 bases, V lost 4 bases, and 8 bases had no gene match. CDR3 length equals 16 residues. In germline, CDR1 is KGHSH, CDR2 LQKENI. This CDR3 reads CASSLTSGGYTDTQYF. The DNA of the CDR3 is TGTGCCAGCTCACTTACTAGCGGAGGGTACACAGATACGCAGTATTTT. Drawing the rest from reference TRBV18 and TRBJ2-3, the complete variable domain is NAGVMQNPRHLVRRRGQEARLRCSPMKGHSHVYWYRQLPEEGLKFMVYLQKENIIDESGMPKERFSAEFPKEGPSILRIQQVVRGDSAAYFCASSLTSGGYTDTQYFGPGTRLTVL.

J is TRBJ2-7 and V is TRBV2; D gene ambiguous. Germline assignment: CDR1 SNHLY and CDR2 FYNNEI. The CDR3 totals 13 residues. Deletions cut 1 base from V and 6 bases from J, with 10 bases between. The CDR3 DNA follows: TGTGCCAGCAGTGAAGGGCCATCGGGCGAGCAGTACTTC. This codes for CASSEGPSGEQYF.

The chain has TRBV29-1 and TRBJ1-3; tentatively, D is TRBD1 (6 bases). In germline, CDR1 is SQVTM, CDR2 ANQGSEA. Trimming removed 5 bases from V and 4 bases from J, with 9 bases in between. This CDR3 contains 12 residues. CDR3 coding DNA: TGCAGCGTTCGCAGGGGCGGAAACACCATATATTTT. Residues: CSVRRGGNTIYF.

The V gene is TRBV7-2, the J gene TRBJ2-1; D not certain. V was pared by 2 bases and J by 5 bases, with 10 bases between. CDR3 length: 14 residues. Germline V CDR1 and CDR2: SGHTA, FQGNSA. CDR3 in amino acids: CASSLRERNNEQFF. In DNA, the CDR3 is TGTGCCAGCAGCTTAAGAGAGAGAAACAATGAGCAGTTCTTC.

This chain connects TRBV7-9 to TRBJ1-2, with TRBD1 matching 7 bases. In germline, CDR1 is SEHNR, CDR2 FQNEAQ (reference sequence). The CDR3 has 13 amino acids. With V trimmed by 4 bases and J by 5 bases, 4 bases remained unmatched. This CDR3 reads CASSYRGAYGYTF. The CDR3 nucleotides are TGTGCCAGCAGCTACAGGGGCGCGTATGGCTACACCTTC.

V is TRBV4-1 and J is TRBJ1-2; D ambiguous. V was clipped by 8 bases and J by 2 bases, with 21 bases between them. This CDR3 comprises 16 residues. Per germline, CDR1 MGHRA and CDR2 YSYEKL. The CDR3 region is CASCLNFEVRNYGYTF. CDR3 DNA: TGCGCCAGCTGCCTTAACTTCGAAGTCCGGAACTATGGCTACACCTTC.

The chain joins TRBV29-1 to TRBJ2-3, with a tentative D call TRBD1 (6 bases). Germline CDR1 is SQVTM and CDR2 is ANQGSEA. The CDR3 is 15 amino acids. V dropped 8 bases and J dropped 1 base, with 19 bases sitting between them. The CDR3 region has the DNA TGCAGCTTCCGACTAAAGGGGGTAGGCACAGATACGCAGTATTTT. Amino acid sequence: CSFRLKGVGTDTQYF.

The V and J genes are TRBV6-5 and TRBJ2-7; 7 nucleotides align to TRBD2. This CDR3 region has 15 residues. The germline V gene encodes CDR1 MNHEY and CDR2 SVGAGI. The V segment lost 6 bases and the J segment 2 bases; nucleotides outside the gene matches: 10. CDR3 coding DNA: TGTGCCAGCAGCTCTCCTTGGGAGGGCCCCTACGAGCAGTACTTC. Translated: CASSSPWEGPYEQYF.

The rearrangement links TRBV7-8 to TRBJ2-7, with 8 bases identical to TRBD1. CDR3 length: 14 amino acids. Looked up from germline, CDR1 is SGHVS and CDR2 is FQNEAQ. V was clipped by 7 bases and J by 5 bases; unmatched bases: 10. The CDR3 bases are TGTGCCAGCATCGGGTCAGCAGGGGGCCACGAGCAGTACTTC. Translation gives CASIGSAGGHEQYF. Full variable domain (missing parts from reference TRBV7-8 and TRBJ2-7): GAGVSQSPRYKVAKRGQDVALRCDPISGHVSLFWYQQALGQGPEFLTYFQNEAQLDKSGLPSDRFFAERPEGSVSTLKIQRTQQEDSAVYLCASIGSAGGHEQYFGPGTRLTVT.

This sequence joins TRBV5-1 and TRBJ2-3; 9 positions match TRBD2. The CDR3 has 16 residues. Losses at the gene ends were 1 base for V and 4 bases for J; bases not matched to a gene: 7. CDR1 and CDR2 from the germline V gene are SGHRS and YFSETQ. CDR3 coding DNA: TGCGCCAGCAGCTTGTTTTCTAGCGGGGCATCAGATACGCAGTATTTT. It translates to CASSLFSSGASDTQYF. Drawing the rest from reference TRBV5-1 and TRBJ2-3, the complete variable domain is KAGVTQTPRYLIKTRGQQVTLSCSPISGHRSVSWYQQTPGQGLQFLFEYFSETQRNKGNFPGRFSGRQFSNSRSEMNVSTLELGDSALYLCASSLFSSGASDTQYFGPGTRLTVL.

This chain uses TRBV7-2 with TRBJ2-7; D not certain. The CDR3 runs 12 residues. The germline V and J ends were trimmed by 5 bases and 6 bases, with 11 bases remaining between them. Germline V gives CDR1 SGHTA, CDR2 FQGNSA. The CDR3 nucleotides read TGTGCCAGCAGCCTAACTGGCCTCGAGCAGTACTTC. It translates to CASSLTGLEQYF.

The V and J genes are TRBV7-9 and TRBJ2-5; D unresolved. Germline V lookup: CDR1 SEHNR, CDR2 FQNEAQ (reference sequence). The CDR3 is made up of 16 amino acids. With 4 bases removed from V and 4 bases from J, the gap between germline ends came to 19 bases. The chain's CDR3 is CASSSNRAFLGETQYF. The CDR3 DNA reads TGTGCCAGCAGCTCGAACCGGGCCTTTTTAGGAGAGACCCAGTACTTC.

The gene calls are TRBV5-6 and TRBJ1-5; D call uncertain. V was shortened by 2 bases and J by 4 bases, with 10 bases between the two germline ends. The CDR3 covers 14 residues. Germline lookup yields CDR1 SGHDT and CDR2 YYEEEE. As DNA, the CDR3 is TGTGCCAGCAGCTTTTCAAGGAGTAATCAGCCCCAGCATTTT. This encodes CASSFSRSNQPQHF. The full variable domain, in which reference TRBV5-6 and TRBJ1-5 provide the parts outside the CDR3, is DAGVTQSPTHLIKTRGQQVTLRCSPKSGHDTVSWYQQALGQGPQFIFQYYEEEERQRGNFPDRFSGHQFPNYSSELNVNALLLGDSALYLCASSFSRSNQPQHFGDGTRLSIL.

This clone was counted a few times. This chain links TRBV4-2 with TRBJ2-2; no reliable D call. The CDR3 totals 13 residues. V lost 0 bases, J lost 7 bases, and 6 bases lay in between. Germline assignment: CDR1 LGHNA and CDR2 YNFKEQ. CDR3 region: CASSQDLHGELFF. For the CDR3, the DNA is TGTGCCAGCAGCCAAGATCTTCACGGGGAGCTGTTTTTT.